One sample yielded the 22 T cell receptor beta chains listed below, sequenced in a study of blood T cell repertoires in COVID-19. Produced via immunoSEQ multiplex PCR; TCRdb's table is partial and in-frame only. The sample lists approximately 150,000 clones; roughly four fifths were seen once. The source material was peripheral blood. The source of these receptors is a human donor with acute or convalescent COVID-19. The donor label of this sample is uncertain.

This rearrangement joins TRBV18 to TRBJ2-2, with D unresolved. CDR3 length equals 12 residues. Per germline, CDR1 KGHSH and CDR2 LQKENI. V gave up 1 base and J gave up 8 bases, with 5 bases separating them. This CDR3 reads CASSPRPGELFF. In DNA form, the CDR3 reads TGTGCCAGCTCACCACGGCCAGGGGAGCTGTTTTTT.

The J gene is TRBJ1-1, the V gene TRBV19; no definite D call. V was trimmed by 7 bases and J by 1 base, leaving 19 bases between them. The CDR3 totals 16 residues. Per the germline V gene, CDR1 is LNHDA and CDR2 is SQIVND (reference sequence). The CDR3 bases are TGTGCCAGTACCCTCCGGGTCAGCCTGGCGAACACTGAAGCTTTCTTT. It translates to CASTLRVSLANTEAFF.

The V call is TRBV15, the J call TRBJ2-7; perhaps TRBD1 as D (5 bases). Germline values: CDR1 LNHNV, CDR2 YYDKDF (reference sequence). This CDR3 is built from 15 residues. Trimming left V 0 bases short and J 3 bases short, with 12 bases between. The CDR3 nucleotides are TGTGCCACCAGCAGAGACCAGGGTTTAGGCTACGAGCAGTACTTC. Translating gives CATSRDQGLGYEQYF.

This sequence joins TRBV29-1 and TRBJ1-2; 7 nucleotides line up with TRBD1. This CDR3 has 12 amino acids. Trimming cost V 5 bases and J 2 bases; bases outside gene matches: 2. Germline V gene sequence: CDR1 SQVTM, CDR2 ANQGSEA. Here the CDR3 reads CSVRGRNYGYTF. In DNA, the CDR3 is TGCAGCGTTAGGGGGCGGAACTATGGCTACACCTTC.

V and J are TRBV19 and TRBJ2-5; tentatively, D is TRBD2 (6 bases). V was cut by 1 base and J by 5 bases, with 11 bases left in between. The CDR3 length is 14 residues. The germline gives CDR1 LNHDA, CDR2 SQIVND (reference sequence). Here the CDR3 DNA reads TGTGCCAGTAGTATAGTCGGGGGAGAGGAGACCCAGTACTTC. Translated: CASSIVGGEETQYF. The complete variable domain, with remaining parts taken from reference TRBV19 and TRBJ2-5, reads DGGITQSPKYLFRKEGQNVTLSCEQNLNHDAMYWYRQDPGQGLRLIYYSQIVNDFQKGDIAEGYSVSREKKESFPLTVTSAQKNPTAFYLCASSIVGGEETQYFGPGTRLLVL.

The sample holds a few counts of this clone. The chain combines TRBV19 with TRBJ2-3; D possibly corresponds to TRBD1 (6 bases). V lost 3 bases to trimming and J lost 1 base, with 11 bases between them. Germline V gives CDR1 LNHDA, CDR2 SQIVND (reference sequence). The length of the CDR3 is 15 residues. The CDR3: CASSIRQERTDTQYF. As DNA, the CDR3 is TGTGCCAGTAGTATCCGACAGGAACGCACAGATACGCAGTATTTT.

V usage is TRBV18 and J usage is TRBJ1-1; D possibly corresponds to TRBD1 (6 bases). The length of the CDR3 is 17 residues. The germline gives CDR1 KGHSH, CDR2 LQKENI. V lost 3 bases to trimming and J lost 2 bases, with 19 bases between them. The CDR3 sequence is CASSPNRPGQINTEAFF. As DNA, the CDR3 is TGTGCCAGCTCACCCAATCGGCCCGGACAGATAAACACTGAAGCTTTCTTT. The whole variable domain, filled in from reference TRBV18 and TRBJ1-1, reads NAGVMQNPRHLVRRRGQEARLRCSPMKGHSHVYWYRQLPEEGLKFMVYLQKENIIDESGMPKERFSAEFPKEGPSILRIQQVVRGDSAAYFCASSPNRPGQINTEAFFGQGTRLTVV.

This clone was detected many times. The rearrangement joins TRBV6-5 to TRBJ1-2, with a tentative D call TRBD1 (5 bases). The CDR3 length is 15 residues. CDR1 is MNHEY, CDR2 SVGAGI, per germline. V was clipped by 0 bases and J by 4 bases, with 12 bases between them. Here the CDR3 reads CASSYSQTDTYGYTF. CDR3 DNA: TGTGCCAGCAGTTACTCGCAGACAGACACCTATGGCTACACCTTC.

The V gene is TRBV5-1, the J gene TRBJ1-4; 8 positions match TRBD1. The J segment lost 7 bases and the V segment lost 4 bases, leaving 9 bases of the junction unmatched. Germline CDR1 and CDR2: SGHRS and YFSETQ. The length of the CDR3 is 15 residues. The CDR3 DNA is TGCGCCAGCAGCGAAACCGGGACAGGAGGTGAAAAACTGTTTTTT. Protein: CASSETGTGGEKLFF. The whole variable domain, filled in from reference TRBV5-1 and TRBJ1-4, reads KAGVTQTPRYLIKTRGQQVTLSCSPISGHRSVSWYQQTPGQGLQFLFEYFSETQRNKGNFPGRFSGRQFSNSRSEMNVSTLELGDSALYLCASSETGTGGEKLFFGSGTQLSVL.

This chain joins TRBV11-3 and TRBJ2-3; 9 bases are a match to TRBD2. V lost 5 bases, J lost 0 bases, and 0 bases stayed unmatched. Looked up from germline, CDR1 is SGHNT and CDR2 is YENEEA. The CDR3 spans 14 residues. The CDR3 coding sequence is TGTGCCAGCAGCCTAGCGGGGAGCACAGATACGCAGTATTTT. Translated, it gives CASSLAGSTDTQYF.

The rearrangement joins TRBV18 to TRBJ2-5, with 7 bases that match TRBD2. Looked up from germline, CDR1 is KGHSH and CDR2 is LQKENI. Trimming at V came to 2 bases and at J to 2 bases, leaving 2 bases not matched to a gene. There are 14 residues in the CDR3. CDR3 amino acids: CASSPMGLQETQYF. CDR3 nucleotide sequence: TGTGCCAGCTCACCAATGGGACTACAAGAGACCCAGTACTTC.

A few counts support this clone. The chain combines TRBV4-1 with TRBJ1-2, with D maybe TRBD1 (6 bases). The CDR3 runs to 18 residues. V was pared by 0 bases and J by 2 bases, with 19 bases between. CDR1 is MGHRA, CDR2 YSYEKL, per germline. CDR3 in DNA: TGCGCCAGCAGCCAAGATAGGGGGGGACGGACATCGAACTATGGCTACACCTTC. This gives the protein CASSQDRGGRTSNYGYTF.

The chain links TRBV18 to TRBJ2-1, with 7 bases aligning to TRBD2. The V segment lost 3 bases and the J segment 5 bases; nucleotides outside the gene matches: 7. The CDR3 has 15 amino acids. Germline V gene data show CDR1 as KGHSH and CDR2 as LQKENI. This CDR3 is CASSPGGNPHNEQFF. The CDR3 nucleotides read TGTGCCAGCTCACCGGGGGGGAATCCCCACAATGAGCAGTTCTTC. Full variable domain (missing parts from reference TRBV18 and TRBJ2-1): NAGVMQNPRHLVRRRGQEARLRCSPMKGHSHVYWYRQLPEEGLKFMVYLQKENIIDESGMPKERFSAEFPKEGPSILRIQQVVRGDSAAYFCASSPGGNPHNEQFFGPGTRLTVL.

This clone was picked up a small number of times. The chain links TRBV19 to TRBJ1-2; TRBD1 is a possible D gene (6 bases). The CDR3 runs to 17 residues. Germline V gene sequence: CDR1 LNHDA, CDR2 SQIVND (reference sequence). Trimming took 3 bases from V and 4 from J, leaving 21 bases between them. In DNA form, the CDR3 reads TGTGCCAGTAGTATGGATAAGTGGACAGCTTTTTCCTATGGCTACACCTTC. Translation gives CASSMDKWTAFSYGYTF.

CDR3 sequence: CASSSGNRGRFNSPLHF. As DNA, the CDR3 is TGTGCCAGCAGCTCAGGGAACAGGGGGCGATTCAATTCACCCCTCCACTTT. The V gene is TRBV5-4, the J gene TRBJ1-6, with TRBD1 matching over 9 bases. Per germline, CDR1 SGHNT and CDR2 YYREEE (reference sequence). This CDR3 contains 17 residues. Unmatched junction bases numbered 11, after V lost 3 bases and J lost 7 bases.

This clone appeared once. V and J are TRBV7-2 and TRBJ1-2; tentatively, D is TRBD1 (5 bases). CDR1 is SGHTA, CDR2 FQGNSA, per germline. Trimming removed 1 base at V and 4 bases at J, with 13 bases between. The CDR3 has 15 residues. The CDR3 spells CASSLGGRGFYGYTF. The CDR3 nucleotides read TGTGCCAGCAGCTTAGGGGGTAGGGGTTTCTATGGCTACACCTTC. Using reference TRBV7-2 and TRBJ1-2 for the parts outside the CDR3, the full variable domain is GAGVSQSPSNKVTEKGKDVELRCDPISGHTALYWYRQSLGQGLEFLIYFQGNSAPDKSGLPSDRFSAERTGGSVSTLTIQRTQQEDSAVYLCASSLGGRGFYGYTFGSGTRLTVV.

The chain uses TRBV7-9 and TRBJ1-2, with TRBD1 as a possible D gene (6 bases). Looked up from germline, CDR1 is SEHNR and CDR2 is FQNEAQ (reference sequence). The ends were cut back, 6 bases at V and 4 bases at J, with 18 bases in the middle. This CDR3 comprises 15 residues. CDR3 sequence (DNA): TGTGCCAGCAGTCCTACAGGGCTGTGGAGCTATGGCTACACCTTC. It is translated as CASSPTGLWSYGYTF.

This chain connects TRBV5-6 to TRBJ2-5; 9 bases fit TRBD2. The V and J ends lost 3 bases and 1 base, in that order; junction bases with no gene match: 4. CDR1 is SGHDT, CDR2 YYEEEE, per germline. This CDR3 spans 15 amino acids. The CDR3 protein is CASSWLAGAQETQYF. CDR3 DNA: TGTGCCAGCAGCTGGTTAGCGGGGGCCCAAGAGACCCAGTACTTC.

The chain combines TRBV3-1 (or the pseudogene TRBV3-2) with TRBJ1-6; perhaps TRBD1 as D (6 bases). CDR3 length: 15 residues. The V end lost 0 bases, the J end lost 8 bases, and 11 bases lay between the germline ends. Germline CDR1 and CDR2: LGHDT and YNNKEL (reference sequence). CDR3 loop: CASSQERRGDSPLHF. CDR3 DNA: TGTGCCAGCAGCCAAGAACGCAGGGGCGATTCACCCCTCCACTTT.

As to this clone: The junction departs from the called germline gene at one end, perhaps through a read error. In DNA, the CDR3 is TGTGCCAGCAGTGTAGGTATTTCAGGGGGCCCAATATTC. Translation: CASSVGISGGPIF. The J gene is TRBJ2-7, the V gene TRBV2; 8 nucleotides line up with TRBD1. CDR3 length: 13 amino acids. Germline assignment: CDR1 SNHLY and CDR2 FYNNEI.

The rearrangement links TRBV11-2 to TRBJ2-3, with TRBD2 matching over 8 bases. Unmatched junction bases numbered 5, after V lost 2 bases and J lost 4 bases. CDR3 length: 15 residues. Germline values: CDR1 SGHAT, CDR2 FQNNGV. The CDR3: CASSLPTGGADTQYF. The CDR3 nucleotides are TGTGCCAGCAGCTTACCTACGGGGGGGGCAGATACGCAGTATTTT.

The rearrangement joins TRBV5-6 to TRBJ1-6; D uncertain. The germline V and J ends were trimmed by 4 bases and 9 bases, with 11 bases remaining between them. From germline, CDR1 is SGHDT and CDR2 YYEEEE. The length of the CDR3 is 13 residues. The CDR3 here is CASSPSEGSPLHF. The CDR3 DNA reads as TGTGCCAGCAGCCCCTCGGAGGGTTCACCCCTCCACTTT.